The T cell receptor (beta chain) under discussion was sequenced for a study of T cells in Graves' hyperthyroidism and ophthalmopathy. Study observations and caveats: Expanded thyroid clonotypes (above 0.001) were mostly also found in blood. Using 13 V-J features, a model discriminated ophthalmopathy from stable hyperthyroidism.

In the case of this clonotype: Its antigen is as yet unknown.

V was clipped by 3 bases and J by 1 base, with 15 bases between them. This CDR3 comprises 15 residues. Looked up from germline, CDR1 is DFQATT and CDR2 is SNEGSKA (reference sequence). Patients aged 18 to 65 had newly diagnosed hyperthyroidism that had lasted under 2 months. Uncontrolled infection, other autoimmune disease, pregnancy or lactation disqualified patients from enrolment. RNA transcripts provided the source from which TCR beta CDR3 regions were amplified. HTBI primers drove first-round RT-PCR of the TCR CDR3. TCRdb independently ran MiXCR on the multiplex PCR reads; one entry per CDR3 protein. The repertoire holds under 400,000 distinct CDR3 sequences, with over 11% as singletons.

V is TRBV20-1 and J is TRBJ1-2; D gene unclear. The sequenced material came from blood. The TCR sequence derives from a woman in her sixties with Graves' hyperthyroidism. CDR3 DNA sequence: TGCAGTGCTAGTGCGCGCAGCGCCGTTAACTATGGCTACACCTTC. Encoded protein: CSASARSAVNYGYTF.